This TCR beta chain stems from a study of cytomegalovirus exposure and HLA in healthy donors. It was with 60 Vbeta and 13 Jbeta primers that the PCR ran. The method was immunoSEQ multiplex PCR; TCRdb's version includes in-frame clones alone and lacks a portion of them. The sample includes roughly 190,000 clones, around 82% of them seen just once. The CDR3 is 15 residues long. V was clipped by 1 base and J by 4 bases; unmatched bases: 4. The germline V gene has CDR1 SGHTA and CDR2 FQGNSA. This sequence joins TRBV7-2 and TRBJ2-3; 8 positions agree with TRBD2. Sequences were obtained from PBMCs. This TCR was sampled from a man between 18 and 35 years old in good health and CMV-seronegative. The CDR3 is CASSLVAGTADTQYF. In nucleotides, the CDR3 is TGTGCCAGCAGCTTAGTAGCGGGGACCGCAGATACGCAGTATTTT.